This entry concerns a single TCR beta chain. The antigen remains undetermined. Trimming shortened V by 3 bases and J by 7 bases, and 6 bases separated the two germline ends. Germline values: CDR1 SGHTA, CDR2 FQGNSA. The CDR3 runs to 11 residues. The sample comes from a study of Ad26.COV2.S vaccination and SARS-CoV-2 variants. Study context: The vaccine Ad26.COV2.S was put into the muscle once, or twice with 56 days between. Overall study findings and caveats: People who got the vaccine or the placebo had similar non-spike TCR breadth. Vaccinated individuals (as opposed to placebo recipients) had higher spike-specific TCR breadth.

The data were produced by immunoSEQ multiplex PCR, yet TCRdb's version contains in-frame clones alone and is incomplete. The table lists around 300,000 clones, about 90% of them singletons, with around 5% in the top ten. Described treatment: roughly 20 received Ad26.COV2.S at low or high dose, single or two shots; five or six received placebo; per-sample allocation not given. Specimens were obtained on day 63 following the first vaccine or placebo injection. Wuhan-strain spike was delivered by a replication-incompetent Ad26 vector. This clonotype was sampled from a person aged 18 to 59 who received the Ad26.COV2.S COVID-19 vaccine or a placebo. This rearrangement joins TRBV7-2 to TRBJ2-5; no clear D. Sequences were derived from peripheral blood, sampled in a trial of Ad26.COV2.S vaccine versus placebo. This CDR3 is CASSLQTTQYF. The CDR3 DNA sequence: TGTGCCAGCAGCTTGCAGACGACCCAGTACTTC.